This T cell receptor (beta chain) was recorded in a study of T cell repertoires in cytomegalovirus infection (dated by TCRdb to the late 2010s). As for the study more broadly: Alongside well-studied HLA-B-restricted epitopes, the peptide stimulations were aimed at recently identified HLA-C-restricted CMV epitopes, whose presentation resists viral immunomodulation. The HLA type of each donor mattered for the analysis, because public TCR beta signatures pointed to carriage of CMV infection along with the matching HLA type. General findings and caveats noted by the study authors: In both this cohort and an independent cohort of more than 350 donors, the cumulative frequency of public TCR beta family members distinguished carriers of CMV infection plus the relevant HLA type. The ex vivo response was dominated by HLA-C-restricted CMV-specific TCR beta clonotypes, which also provided the single most frequent clonotype in two of eight donors.

TCRdb shows the sequencer as Illumina HiSeq 1500. Starting from the raw public reads, TCRdb applied fastp trimming at Q25, assembled clones with MiXCR and retained in-frame beta chains. Rows with one shared CDR3 protein collapse into an entry with the most common genes and DNA. In all, the sample holds just under 500,000 distinct CDR3 sequences, and roughly a third of those were seen once. Around a sixth of the sample rests with the top ten. The CDR3, cysteine through phenylalanine, is 16 amino acids long. Just the 48-base CDR3 DNA is kept, in frame starting at base 1. Relative to germline, V is 1 base shorter and J is 6 bases shorter, with 21 bases between their ends. For CDR1 and CDR2, the germline V gene (reference sequence) lists DFQATT and SNEGSKA. The treatment or condition label here, explained by the study, means: in vitro stimulation with specific CMV peptide epitopes to enrich CMV-specific T cells.

In the case of this clonotype: The antigen it binds to is not known. No base-level quality is on record; no much larger clone is a single base apart.

The rearranged chain carries TRBV20-1 and TRBJ2-5; D gene: possibly TRBD2, on 6 matching bases. This receptor was taken from a human donor in good health (CMV status not recorded). Some clones in this sample may be carry-over from other donors' samples. This sample comprised cultured PBMCs, obtained from culture after CMV antigen stimulation. The DNA reads as follows: TGCAGTGCTAGAGTGTTGGGGGACGGCGGGGAAAAGACCCAGTACTTC. This encodes CSARVLGDGGEKTQYF.